This T cell receptor (beta chain) was recorded in a study of PD-1 blockade in classical Hodgkin lymphoma. The germline V gene encodes CDR1 KGHSH and CDR2 LQKENI. The CDR3 length is 15 residues. As to this clone: Its antigen remains unknown. At one boundary the junction diverges from the germline segment, which might be a read error.

Produced via immunoSEQ multiplex PCR; TCRdb's table is partial and in-frame only. The data contain fewer than 65,000 clones, under 95% of them singletons. Every patient relapsed after autologous stem cell transplantation, and brentuximab vedotin exposure varied. Study-wide results and caveats: CD4+ but not CD8+ TCR diversity rose significantly by C4D1.

The source was peripheral blood mononuclear cells (PBMCs), collected at baseline. The source of this sequence is a human donor with classical Hodgkin lymphoma. V gene TRBV18 combines with J gene TRBJ1-1, with unresolved D. The CDR3 DNA is TGTGCCAGCTCCCCACGGCGGGGAAGCGACACTGAAGCTTTCTTT. Translating gives CASSPRRGSDTEAFF.